Below are 29 T cell receptor beta chains sequenced from a single sample in a study of blood T cell repertoires in COVID-19. Sequencing was performed with immunoSEQ multiplex PCR; in TCRdb, only in-frame clones are kept and a portion is missing. In the table there are 73,000 or so clones, more than 65% of which are singletons. Material for sequencing was peripheral blood. The receptors derive from a woman between 55 and 75 years old with acute or convalescent COVID-19.

The chain employs TRBV2 and TRBJ1-5; 9 nucleotides line up with TRBD1. The J segment lost 1 base and the V segment lost 5 bases, leaving 6 bases of the junction unmatched. Germline lookup yields CDR1 SNHLY and CDR2 FYNNEI. The CDR3 loop spans 16 amino acids. CDR3 DNA sequence: TGTGCCAGCAGTCTGTCGACAGGGGGAAGCAATCAGCCCCAGCATTTT. Protein: CASSLSTGGSNQPQHF.

The chain carries TRBV15 and TRBJ1-3; D is unresolved. The germline gives CDR1 LNHNV, CDR2 YYDKDF (reference sequence). V gave up 0 bases and J gave up 4 bases, with 13 bases separating them. There are 16 residues in the CDR3. The CDR3 nucleotides are TGTGCCACCAGCAGAGATTGGCCAGGAGGAGGAAACACCATATATTTT. Protein sequence: CATSRDWPGGGNTIYF.

J is TRBJ1-3 and V is TRBV5-1; D ambiguous. CDR3 length: 11 amino acids. The ends were cut back, 8 bases at V and 0 bases at J, with 3 bases in the middle. Looked up from germline, CDR1 is SGHRS and CDR2 is YFSETQ. The CDR3: CASYSGNTIYF. DNA for the CDR3: TGCGCCAGTTACTCTGGAAACACCATATATTTT.

The rearrangement uses TRBV9 and TRBJ1-3; maybe TRBD1 (5 bases). The CDR3 consists of 15 residues. Between the trimmed V and J ends, which lost 1 base and 0 bases, there was a span of 8 bases. CDR1 is SGDLS and CDR2 is YYNGEE in the germline V gene. The CDR3 loop reads CASSVQGVSGNTIYF. CDR3 in DNA: TGTGCCAGCAGCGTACAGGGCGTCTCTGGAAACACCATATATTTT.

The chain joins TRBV6-1 to TRBJ2-1, with 8 bases matching TRBD2. The CDR3 consists of 15 residues. Germline lookup yields CDR1 MNHNS and CDR2 SASEGT. V was clipped by 3 bases and J by 7 bases; unmatched bases: 8. The CDR3 bases are TGTGCCAGCAGTGAGGGGGACCGGGAGGGGAATGAGCAGTTCTTC. Translating it yields CASSEGDREGNEQFF.

The rearrangement uses TRBV5-1 and TRBJ2-3; TRBD2 agrees at 10 bases. The CDR3 length is 16 residues. Trimming at V came to 2 bases and at J to 6 bases, leaving 9 bases not matched to a gene. Germline-derived CDR1 and CDR2 are SGHRS and YFSETQ. DNA of the CDR3: TGCGCCAGCAGCTTAATACCGGGACTAGCGTCCGATACGCAGTATTTT. It yields the protein CASSLIPGLASDTQYF. The full variable domain, rest sourced from reference TRBV5-1 and TRBJ2-3, is KAGVTQTPRYLIKTRGQQVTLSCSPISGHRSVSWYQQTPGQGLQFLFEYFSETQRNKGNFPGRFSGRQFSNSRSEMNVSTLELGDSALYLCASSLIPGLASDTQYFGPGTRLTVL.

The chain is built from TRBV29-1 and TRBJ1-2, with 7 nucleotides matching TRBD1. In germline, CDR1 is SQVTM, CDR2 ANQGSEA. Germline trimming cut 3 bases from V and 3 bases from J; bases unmatched to any gene: 7. The CDR3 extends over 14 amino acids. CDR3 bases: TGCAGCGTTGAGGACAGGAGGGTCGACTATGGCTACACCTTC. Translation: CSVEDRRVDYGYTF.

The J gene is TRBJ1-1, the V gene TRBV7-9, with 8 nucleotides matching TRBD1. Germline loops: CDR1 SEHNR, CDR2 FQNEAQ (reference sequence). V gave up 4 bases and J gave up 5 bases; unmatched junction bases: 9. This CDR3 comprises 15 residues. The CDR3 region is CASSSVQGASTEAFF. CDR3 sequence (DNA): TGTGCCAGCAGCTCTGTCCAGGGGGCGTCGACTGAAGCTTTCTTT.

J is TRBJ2-1 and V is TRBV6-5; maybe TRBD2 (5 bases). The germline V gene encodes CDR1 MNHEY and CDR2 SVGAGI. This CDR3 spans 13 amino acids. V lost 6 bases and J 1 base, leaving 7 bases between the germline ends. Here the CDR3 reads CASSRGSYNEQFF. In DNA form, the CDR3 reads TGTGCCAGCAGCCGCGGGTCCTACAATGAGCAGTTCTTC.

V gene TRBV19 combines with J gene TRBJ2-2; D remains ambiguous. The length of the CDR3 is 15 residues. Between the trimmed V and J ends, which lost 6 bases and 6 bases, there was a span of 17 bases. Germline assignment: CDR1 LNHDA and CDR2 SQIVND (reference sequence). This CDR3 reads CASSHGDLRSGELFF. CDR3 coding DNA: TGTGCCAGTAGCCACGGAGATCTAAGGTCCGGGGAGCTGTTTTTT.

The J gene is TRBJ2-2, the V gene TRBV10-2; TRBD2 aligns across 8 bases. This CDR3 spans 16 amino acids. Germline V gene data show CDR1 as WSHSY and CDR2 as SAAADI. After removal of 6 bases from V and 4 bases from J, the junction contained 10 bases not matched to a gene. CDR3 nucleotides: TGCGCCAGCAGGGACCCGGGGGGGCTTGGCACCGGGGAGCTGTTTTTT. It codes for CASRDPGGLGTGELFF.

The rearrangement uses TRBV3-1 (or the pseudogene TRBV3-2) and TRBJ2-3; 8 bases are a match to TRBD1. Unmatched junction bases numbered 2, after V lost 4 bases and J lost 2 bases. This CDR3 is 14 amino acids long. Germline V gene lookup returns CDR1 LGHDT and CDR2 YNNKEL (reference sequence). The CDR3 DNA reads as TGTGCCAGCAGCCGGGGACAGGCCACAGATACGCAGTATTTT. This encodes CASSRGQATDTQYF.

The chain couples TRBV6-5 to TRBJ2-7; 10 nucleotides align to TRBD1. The CDR3 sequence is 15 residues long. Germline lookup yields CDR1 MNHEY and CDR2 SVGAGI. With 6 bases clipped from V and 2 bases from J, the junction kept 7 bases outside the gene matches. CDR3 amino acids: CASRDTGQGTYEQYF. The CDR3 DNA reads TGTGCCAGCAGGGACACGGGACAGGGGACCTACGAGCAGTACTTC.

This clone was detected only a few times. The rearrangement joins TRBV5-4 to TRBJ1-2; TRBD1 aligns across 7 bases. Germline values: CDR1 SGHNT, CDR2 YYREEE (reference sequence). CDR3 length: 15 residues. Trimming at V came to 4 bases and at J to 4 bases, leaving 10 bases not matched to a gene. The DNA for the CDR3 is TGTGCCAGCAGCCCGCCGGGACAGTATGCCTATGGCTACACCTTC. Its translation is CASSPPGQYAYGYTF. The full variable domain, with the rest looked up from reference TRBV5-4 and TRBJ1-2, is ETGVTQSPTHLIKTRGQQVTLRCSSQSGHNTVSWYQQALGQGPQFIFQYYREEENGRGNFPPRFSGLQFPNYSSELNVNALELDDSALYLCASSPPGQYAYGYTFGSGTRLTVV.

In the case of this clone: The same CDR3 also results from other DNA sequences found in this sample. The CDR3 DNA is TGCGCCAGCAGCTTGCAGGGGACTAATGAAAAACTGTTTTTT. This sequence encodes CASSLQGTNEKLFF. This chain uses TRBV5-1 with TRBJ1-4; TRBD1 might be the D (6 bases). This CDR3 is built from 14 residues. In germline, CDR1 is SGHRS, CDR2 YFSETQ. V lost 1 base and J 2 bases, leaving 6 bases between the germline ends.

This clone was counted once. The genes are TRBV3-1 (or the pseudogene TRBV3-2) and TRBJ2-1; TRBD2 agrees at 11 bases. CDR1 and CDR2 from the germline V gene are LGHDT and YNNKEL (reference sequence). The CDR3 runs to 18 residues. Losses at the gene ends were 2 bases for V and 7 bases for J; bases not matched to a gene: 13. The CDR3 region has the DNA TGTGCCAGCAGCCAACTCCCCCCCTCTAGCGGGGGGTTGAATGAGCAGTTCTTC. Its translation: CASSQLPPSSGGLNEQFF.

On this clone itself: Other nucleotide sequences in the sample specify the same CDR3. V gene TRBV19 combines with J gene TRBJ1-5; weak D call: TRBD1 (5 bases). The CDR3 contains 13 residues. Germline assignment: CDR1 LNHDA and CDR2 SQIVND (reference sequence). V was pared by 1 base and J by 7 bases, with 8 bases between. CDR3 loop: CASSIAGNQPQHF. The CDR3 DNA is TGTGCCAGTAGTATAGCAGGGAACCAGCCCCAGCATTTT. Based on the CDR3 plus reference TRBV19 and TRBJ1-5, the full variable domain is DGGITQSPKYLFRKEGQNVTLSCEQNLNHDAMYWYRQDPGQGLRLIYYSQIVNDFQKGDIAEGYSVSREKKESFPLTVTSAQKNPTAFYLCASSIAGNQPQHFGDGTRLSIL.

The chain links TRBV4-1 to TRBJ1-3, with D possibly matching TRBD1 (5 bases). This CDR3 comprises 14 residues. V lost 3 bases to trimming and J lost 5 bases, with 11 bases between them. Looked up from germline, CDR1 is MGHRA and CDR2 is YSYEKL. As DNA, the CDR3 is TGCGCCAGCAGCCAGGGACTGGATCGAAACACCATATATTTT. Protein product: CASSQGLDRNTIYF.

The chain couples TRBV12-5 to TRBJ1-2; unclear D gene. Germline V lookup: CDR1 LGHNT, CDR2 FRNRAP. The CDR3 is 11 residues long. The germline V and J ends were trimmed by 1 base and 13 bases, with 10 bases remaining between them. The CDR3 region has the DNA TGTGCTAGTGGTTTGGGGCTCCCCTCCACCTTC. Its translation is CASGLGLPSTF.

The chain joins TRBV4-1 to TRBJ2-3; 7 nucleotides agree with TRBD2. Germline V gene data show CDR1 as MGHRA and CDR2 as YSYEKL. V gave up 4 bases and J gave up 2 bases; unmatched junction bases: 9. The CDR3 spans 16 residues. The CDR3 protein is CASSRTGGGFTDTQYF. The DNA of the CDR3 is TGCGCCAGCAGCCGTACCGGGGGAGGGTTCACAGATACGCAGTATTTT.

V gene TRBV7-8 combines with J gene TRBJ1-1, with a tentative D call TRBD1 (6 bases). CDR1 and CDR2 from the germline V gene are SGHVS and FQNEAQ. This CDR3 is 13 amino acids long. Trimming cost V 1 base and J 11 bases, with 14 bases left between them. CDR3 in DNA: TGTGCCAGCAGCTTAGAAGGGACAATTTTCGCTTTCTTT. This sequence encodes CASSLEGTIFAFF.

The chain employs TRBV12-3 or TRBV12-4 and TRBJ1-1; no reliable D call. The CDR3 is made up of 11 amino acids. Trimming left V 6 bases short and J 8 bases short, with 10 bases between. CDR3 DNA: TGTGCCAGCAGGAGCACGGGGGAAGCTTTCTTT. Protein: CASRSTGEAFF.

The CDR3 region has the DNA TGTGCCAGCAGTGCGGGACAGAAAAACATTCAGTACTTC. Its translation: CASSAGQKNIQYF. The V call is TRBV25-1, the J call TRBJ2-4; 7 bases line up with TRBD1. After removal of 4 bases from V and 4 bases from J, the junction contained 1 base not matched to a gene. This CDR3 comprises 13 residues. Germline V CDR1 and CDR2: MGHDK, SYGVNS.

The chain combines TRBV27 with TRBJ1-5, with a weak D call TRBD1 (6 bases). Germline V gene sequence: CDR1 MNHEY, CDR2 SMNVEV (reference sequence). The V end was cut by 4 bases, the J end by 4 bases, with 14 bases between. The CDR3 runs 15 residues. The CDR3 sequence is CASSSYRVRNQPQHF. CDR3 sequence (DNA): TGTGCCAGCAGTTCCTACAGGGTGCGAAATCAGCCCCAGCATTTT.

The CDR3 region is CASSPGVTEAFF. In nucleotides, the CDR3 is TGTGCCAGTAGTCCAGGGGTCACTGAAGCTTTCTTT. The V call is TRBV19, the J call TRBJ1-1; the D gene is possibly TRBD1 (6 bases). Trimming removed 5 bases from V and 4 bases from J, with 8 bases in between. CDR3 length: 12 residues. CDR1 and CDR2 from the germline V gene are LNHDA and SQIVND (reference sequence).

The rearrangement links TRBV2 to TRBJ2-5, with 13 bases fitting TRBD2. The CDR3 spans 16 residues. Germline-derived CDR1 and CDR2 are SNHLY and FYNNEI. With V trimmed by 6 bases and J by 5 bases, 9 bases remained unmatched. In DNA form, the CDR3 reads TGTGCCAGCAGAGGACTAGCGGGGGCCTCGGTGGAGACCCAGTACTTC. As protein: CASRGLAGASVETQYF.

This rearrangement joins TRBV3-1 (or the pseudogene TRBV3-2) to TRBJ2-2; the D gene is possibly TRBD1 (6 bases). Trimming pared 1 base from V and 4 bases from J, leaving 13 bases between. The germline CDR1 and CDR2 sequences are LGHDT and YNNKEL (reference sequence). The CDR3 contains 16 residues. CDR3 region: CASSQVNGQSTGELFF. CDR3 nucleotides: TGTGCCAGCAGCCAAGTAAATGGACAGAGCACCGGGGAGCTGTTTTTT.

CDR3 residues: CASSVEDRGLTYEQYF. CDR3 coding DNA: TGTGCCAGCAGCGTAGAAGACAGGGGCCTTACCTACGAGCAGTACTTC. This chain links TRBV9 with TRBJ2-7; 8 bases match TRBD1. Germline CDR1 reads SGDLS; CDR2 reads YYNGEE. The CDR3 consists of 16 residues. Unmatched junction bases numbered 7, after V lost 0 bases and J lost 2 bases.

The gene calls are TRBV3-1 (or the pseudogene TRBV3-2) and TRBJ2-3, with 12 bases identical to TRBD2. V shed 0 bases and J 7 bases; nucleotides not matched to a gene: 8. The CDR3 contains 17 residues. Looked up from germline, CDR1 is LGHDT and CDR2 is YNNKEL (reference sequence). CDR3 DNA sequence: TGTGCCAGCAGCCAAGATCTGGCTAGCGGGGGGGCAAATACGCAGTATTTT. This sequence encodes CASSQDLASGGANTQYF.